The clone carrying this T cell receptor beta chain was seen once. The target antigen is unknown. The assay ran at deep level. Clones were read by immunoSEQ multiplex PCR, and TCRdb kept only the in-frame ones, dropping some. The repertoire holds a few hundred thousand clones, around 67% seen once, with about 9.4% in the top ten. These data come from a study of shared clonotypes between healthy human individuals. Study at large: The study enrolled a couple of women and a few men aged 18 to 49.

Whole-study results and caveats: Naive CD4 clonotypes overlapped across a handful of donors at roughly 5.1%.

CDR1 and CDR2 (germline): SGHRS, YFSETQ. V lost 4 bases to trimming and J lost 6 bases; unmatched junction nucleotides: 7. The CDR3 is 15 amino acids. This sequence was found in a man aged 30 to 45 in good health. Sequencing was done on a sample of memory CD4+ T cells sorted from blood. The subset: CD45RA-negative fraction. The genes are TRBV5-1 and TRBJ2-7, with 13 bases matching TRBD2. The CDR3 protein is CASSAGLAGVSEQYF. The DNA of the CDR3 is TGCGCCAGCAGCGCCGGACTAGCGGGAGTGAGCGAGCAGTACTTC.